A selection of T cell receptor beta chains follows, all from one sample in a study of OX40 agonist ivuxolimab in advanced cancers. Generated by immunoSEQ multiplex PCR, the TCRdb table keeps only in-frame clones and is missing some. The profile shows 65,000 to 90,000 clones, over 75% of them singletons. Sequenced here: CD4+ or CD8+ T cells sorted from blood, sampled in a trial of the OX40 agonist ivuxolimab. Receptors originate from an adult with an advanced solid tumor such as melanoma, head and neck, liver or kidney cancer. Both conserved end residues are part of each CDR3. The order of the fields is V gene, clone size, J gene, D gene, CDR3 DNA, CDR3 protein. A D gene is named only where the DNA matches it firmly. Expanded clones are given a class, and other clones once, few, many or no size at all.

TRBV29-1	NA	TRBJ2-1	NA	TGCAGCGTTGCGACGGGATTGTGGGGGAGCTCCTACAATGAGCAGTTCTTC	CSVATGLWGSSYNEQFF
TRBV28	NA	TRBJ2-7	NA	TGTGCCACCAGGCAGGGCCCCTACGAGCAGTACTTC	CATRQGPYEQYF
TRBV13	NA	TRBJ2-7	TRBD2	TGTGCCAGCAGCGCCAGATTAAGTGCGGGAGGGTCGGGCGAGCAGTACTTC	CASSARLSAGGSGEQYF
TRBV5-1	NA	TRBJ2-2	TRBD1	TGCGCCAGCAGCTCGGGACAGCCTAACACCGGGGAGCTGTTTTTT	CASSSGQPNTGELFF
TRBV6-1	NA	TRBJ2-3	TRBD1	TGTGCCAGCACCCACGGGACAGGGGCAGATACGCAGTATTTT	CASTHGTGADTQYF
TRBV10-1	once	TRBJ2-3	NA	TGCGCCAGCAGTGTTGGGGGTACTGGCACAGATACGCAGTATTTT	CASSVGGTGTDTQYF
TRBV25-1	NA	TRBJ1-5	NA	TGTGCCAGCAGGAATAAAAACAGAGACCAGCCCCAGCATTTT	CASRNKNRDQPQHF
TRBV27	NA	TRBJ2-7	TRBD2	TGTGCCAGCAGTGCGAGGGAGGGGTCCTACGAGCAGTACTTC	CASSAREGSYEQYF
TRBV7-2	NA	TRBJ2-1	TRBD2	TGTGCCAGCAGTAAGGAGGCGGGAGGGCCAGTCGAGCAGTTCTTC	CASSKEAGGPVEQFF
TRBV27	NA	TRBJ2-7	TRBD2	TGTGCCAGCAAGAGACTAGCGGGGGCCTGGGAGCAGTACTTC	CASKRLAGAWEQYF
TRBV7-2	NA	TRBJ1-3	NA	TGTGCCAGCAGCTCCTTTGAAGGAAACACCATATATTTT	CASSSFEGNTIYF
TRBV4-1	NA	TRBJ2-7	TRBD2	TGCGCCAGCAGCCGAATAGTAGCGGGGAGATACGAGCAGTACTTC	CASSRIVAGRYEQYF
TRBV7-2	NA	TRBJ2-3	NA	TGTGCCAGCAGCGGCCTAGTTGTCAGGAGAAGCACAGATACGCAGTATTTT	CASSGLVVRRSTDTQYF
TRBV30	NA	TRBJ1-1	NA	TGTGCCAGGAGTGTCAATATGAACACTGAAGCTTTCTTT	CARSVNMNTEAFF
TRBV6-5	NA	TRBJ2-7	NA	TGTGCCAGCAGCCGGGACCGAGGATCCTACGAGCAGTACTTC	CASSRDRGSYEQYF
TRBV2	NA	TRBJ1-5	TRBD1	TGTGCCAGCAGTTCAATCACCGGGACAGGGGCAAGCAATCAGCCCCAGCATTTT	CASSSITGTGASNQPQHF
TRBV19	NA	TRBJ1-1	NA	TGTGCCAGTAATCGGGGGAACCCTCCGGGAGCTTTCTTT	CASNRGNPPGAFF
TRBV30	once	TRBJ2-1	NA	TGTGCCTTCGGCAGAGAGCCCTACAATGAGCAGTTCTTC	CAFGREPYNEQFF
TRBV28	NA	TRBJ2-3	NA	TGTGCCAGCAGTCCGGACCTCACAGATACGCAGTATTTT	CASSPDLTDTQYF
TRBV7-2	once	TRBJ2-5	NA	TGTGCCAGCAGCCAGTACCAAGAGACCCAGTACTTC	CASSQYQETQYF
TRBV28	NA	TRBJ1-3	NA	TGTGCCAGCAGTTTGGGAATACCCTCTGGAAACACCATATATTTT	CASSLGIPSGNTIYF
TRBV5-1	NA	TRBJ2-2	TRBD1	TGCGCCAGCAGCCGCGACAGGGACGGGGCCGGGGAGCTGTTTTTT	CASSRDRDGAGELFF
TRBV19	once	TRBJ2-3	NA	TGTGCCAGTAGCCTTGGGGACCGCCGGTCCACAGATACGCAGTATTTT	CASSLGDRRSTDTQYF
TRBV30	once	TRBJ1-3	NA	TGTGCCTGGGGGGTCTTAGATGGAAACACCATATATTTT	CAWGVLDGNTIYF
TRBV18	NA	TRBJ2-5	TRBD1	TGTGCCAGCTCACCCCGGCAGGGGGCGCGTGAGACCCAGTACTTC	CASSPRQGARETQYF
TRBV23-1	NA	TRBJ2-5	NA	TGCGCCAGCAGTCAGTCCCCCGGGGGCGACCAAGAGACCCAGTACTTC	CASSQSPGGDQETQYF
TRBV29-1	NA	TRBJ2-3	NA	TGCAGCGTGATGACAGGCGCAGATACGCAGTATTTT	CSVMTGADTQYF
TRBV18	NA	TRBJ1-1	NA	TGTGCCAGCTCACCACTTGGGTTATCAAAATCAAAGGGTACTGAAGCTTTCTTT	CASSPLGLSKSKGTEAFF
TRBV5-1	NA	TRBJ1-4	NA	TGCGCCAGCAGCCGAGCGGGAATAGGAACTAATGAAAAACTGTTTTTT	CASSRAGIGTNEKLFF
TRBV18	NA	TRBJ1-5	NA	TGTGCCAGCTCACCAACAGTAAATAGCAATCAGCCCCAGCATTTT	CASSPTVNSNQPQHF
TRBV6-1	NA	TRBJ2-7	NA	TGTGCCAGCAGTTTCGGGTCTGCCTACGAGCAGTACTTC	CASSFGSAYEQYF
TRBV28	NA	TRBJ2-7	TRBD2	TGTGCCAGCGTGATTGGGACTAGCGGGTCATACGAGCAGTACTTC	CASVIGTSGSYEQYF
TRBV5-1	NA	TRBJ2-1	TRBD2	TGCGCCAGCAGCTTGTCTAGCGGCTTAAGCTCCTACAATGAGCAGTTCTTC	CASSLSSGLSSYNEQFF
TRBV6-5	NA	TRBJ2-7	NA	TGTGCCAGCAGTTTTCAGGGAGTAACTAGCTACGAGCAGTACTTC	CASSFQGVTSYEQYF
TRBV28	NA	TRBJ2-5	NA	TGTGCCAGCAGTCTCTTCACCCCGGGACCCCGCTCGACCCAGTACTTC	CASSLFTPGPRSTQYF
TRBV2	NA	TRBJ2-7	NA	TGTGCCAGCAGCTCGGCCCCCCCCCAGGGTGGGTACGAGCAGTACTTC	CASSSAPPQGGYEQYF
TRBV18	NA	TRBJ2-1	NA	TGTGCCAGCTCACGGGGAAATGAGCAGTTCTTC	CASSRGNEQFF
TRBV28	NA	TRBJ2-4	TRBD1	TGTGCCAGCACCTCCGGGGACAGCCCTAGGGCCAAAAACATTCAGTACTTC	CASTSGDSPRAKNIQYF
TRBV28	NA	TRBJ2-1	NA	TGTGCCAGCGGGGACCTAGCTGGCGATGAGCAGTTCTTC	CASGDLAGDEQFF
TRBV23-1	NA	TRBJ2-5	NA	TGCGCCAGAAGGTCCGAAGGGCAAGAGACCCAGTACTTC	CARRSEGQETQYF
TRBV6-5	NA	TRBJ2-7	TRBD2	TGTGCCAGCAGTTACTCAGCGGGAGGGCCTAACGAGCAGTACTTC	CASSYSAGGPNEQYF
TRBV21-1	NA	TRBJ2-3	NA	TGTGCCAGCAGCTCGCGGACAGGTCATTGGACAGATACGCAGTATTTT	CASSSRTGHWTDTQYF
TRBV30	NA	TRBJ2-7	TRBD2	TGTGCCCGATCCGGGACTAGCGTCTCCGTGGGCGAGCAGTACTTC	CARSGTSVSVGEQYF
TRBV9	NA	TRBJ2-1	TRBD2	TGTGCCAGCAGCGTGGAGGCTAGCGGGAACAATGAGCAGTTCTTC	CASSVEASGNNEQFF
TRBV18	NA	TRBJ2-7	NA	TGTGCCAGCTCATCCCCCTCTTACGAGCAGTACTTC	CASSSPSYEQYF
TRBV18	NA	TRBJ2-5	NA	TGTGCCAGCTCACTACGACAGGGAGGGGAGACCCAGTACTTC	CASSLRQGGETQYF
TRBV28	NA	TRBJ2-7	TRBD2	TGTGCCAGCAGTTTATTACCGGGAGGGTTCTACGAGCAGTACTTC	CASSLLPGGFYEQYF
TRBV6-6	NA	TRBJ2-7	NA	TGTGCCAGCAGTTACGGGTTGGGGAGTAGGTACGAGCAGTACTTC	CASSYGLGSRYEQYF
TRBV11-2	NA	TRBJ2-7	NA	TGTGCCAGCAGCCCGGCAGGCAGGGGATCCCGTTACGAGCAGTACTTC	CASSPAGRGSRYEQYF
TRBV19	NA	TRBJ2-2	TRBD2	TGTGCCAGTACAGCCCAAGGACTAGCGGGAGTGGCCGGGGAGCTGTTTTTT	CASTAQGLAGVAGELFF
TRBV5-4	NA	TRBJ2-6	TRBD1	TGTGCCAGCAGCTTGGCCCGGACAGGGACGTCTGGGGCCAACGTCCTGACTTTC	CASSLARTGTSGANVLTF
TRBV6-4	NA	TRBJ1-2	NA	TGTGCCAGCAGTCCGGGGTACGCTAACTATGGCTACACCTTC	CASSPGYANYGYTF